This T cell receptor beta chain was sequenced in a study of beta chain features in type 1 diabetes. The wider study: Regarding age, gender and cell yields, patients proved similar to healthy donors.

Study-wide results and limits: In comparison with healthy donors, patients had naive, central memory and Treg TCRB repertoires that appeared more similar. Researchers report that Type 1 diabetes patients had moderately but significantly shorter TCRB CDR3s across all four CD4+ subsets.

This CDR3 region has 14 residues. Trimming cost V 6 bases and J 4 bases; bases outside gene matches: 3. From germline, CDR1 is ENHRY and CDR2 SYGVKD. This clone was seen a handful of times. What it binds is not known. Sequencing targeted expressed TCRB transcripts, as all isolated RNA had been reverse transcribed. The table came from immunoSEQ multiplex PCR; TCRdb's copy has only in-frame clones and leaves some out. The sample has 150,000 to 200,000 clones, 8.5% to 10% seen once. The J gene is TRBJ2-1, the V gene TRBV10-3; the match to TRBD2 covers 10 bases. The sequence derives from a woman in her 30s with type 1 diabetes. The sample comprised central memory CD4+ T cells from blood. The CDR3 here is CAISGTSDYNEQFF. The CDR3 DNA reads TGTGCCATCAGCGGGACTAGCGATTACAATGAGCAGTTCTTC.